The clone carrying this T cell receptor (beta chain) was detected a few times. This sample stems from a study of blood T cell repertoires in COVID-19. The overall study: T cells, B-cell-depleted T cells, or PBMCs supplied cDNA or gDNA.

Trimming removed 1 base from V and 3 bases from J, with 7 bases in between. Germline CDR1 reads SGHRS; CDR2 reads YFSETQ. The CDR3 totals 13 residues. In the source study's methods: Reference gene primer amplification yielded estimated nucleated cell counts. Generated by immunoSEQ multiplex PCR, the TCRdb table keeps only in-frame clones and is missing some. V, J and clone size were drawn from that table, and D and trimming were deduced from the DNA. The sample records about 320,000 clones, 90% being singletons. The chain uses TRBV5-1 and TRBJ2-5, with D uncertain. This TCR came from a man in his fifties or sixties who had recovered from COVID-19. Sequenced sample: PBMCs or T cells enriched from blood (not recorded which). DNA of the CDR3: TGCGCCAGCAGCTTGCTCACAGAAGAGACCCAGTACTTC. Protein sequence: CASSLLTEETQYF.